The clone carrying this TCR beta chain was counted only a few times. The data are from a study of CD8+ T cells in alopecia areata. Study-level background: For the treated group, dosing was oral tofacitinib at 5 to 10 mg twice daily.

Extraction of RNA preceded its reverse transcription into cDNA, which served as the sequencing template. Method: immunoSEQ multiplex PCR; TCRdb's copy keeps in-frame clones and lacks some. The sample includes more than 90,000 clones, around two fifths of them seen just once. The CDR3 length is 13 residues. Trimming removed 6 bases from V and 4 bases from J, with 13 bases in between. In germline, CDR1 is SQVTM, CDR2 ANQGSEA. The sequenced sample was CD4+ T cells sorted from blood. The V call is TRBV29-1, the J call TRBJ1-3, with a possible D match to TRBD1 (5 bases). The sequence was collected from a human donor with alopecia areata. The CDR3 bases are TGCAGCGTCGAGGACGGGACGGGAAACACCATATATTTT. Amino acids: CSVEDGTGNTIYF.